These 18 T cell receptor beta chains share one sample of origin, sequenced in a study of blood T cell repertoires in COVID-19. Generated by immunoSEQ multiplex PCR, the TCRdb table keeps only in-frame clones and is missing some. The table has 150,000 to 170,000 clones, approximately 80% seen once. Source material: peripheral blood. The origin of the receptors is a woman aged 55-70 years with acute or convalescent COVID-19.

The chain is built from TRBV28 and TRBJ1-1, with 9 bases identical to TRBD1. V shed 4 bases and J 0 bases; nucleotides not matched to a gene: 6. The CDR3 has 16 residues. CDR1 and CDR2 from the germline V gene are MDHEN and SYDVKM. The CDR3 nucleotides read TGTGCCAGCAGTTCCGGGACAGGGCCCCTGAACACTGAAGCTTTCTTT. Its protein is CASSSGTGPLNTEAFF.

The chain has TRBV7-9 and TRBJ1-2, with D unclear. In germline, CDR1 is SEHNR, CDR2 FQNEAQ (reference sequence). Trimming took 2 bases from V and 8 from J, leaving 9 bases between them. The CDR3 loop spans 12 amino acids. This CDR3 reads CASSLLTEGYTF. The CDR3 DNA is TGTGCCAGCAGCTTACTTACTGAGGGCTACACCTTC.

The V gene is TRBV5-1, the J gene TRBJ1-5, with TRBD1 as a possible D gene (5 bases). Trimming stripped 0 bases from V and 6 bases from J, with 10 bases between. The germline CDR1 and CDR2 sequences are SGHRS and YFSETQ. The CDR3 length is 14 residues. CDR3 sequence reads: CASSLEGVGQPQHF. The DNA of the CDR3 is TGCGCCAGCAGCTTGGAAGGGGTGGGTCAGCCCCAGCATTTT.

V usage is TRBV28 and J usage is TRBJ2-1; the match to TRBD2 covers 8 bases. Unmatched junction bases numbered 9, after V lost 5 bases and J lost 15 bases. The CDR3 totals 12 residues. Germline V lookup: CDR1 MDHEN, CDR2 SYDVKM. CDR3 nucleotides: TGTGCCAGCAGTCTCGGGGGGGGAAAGGGGTTCTTC. This sequence encodes CASSLGGGKGFF.

The chain uses TRBV25-1 and TRBJ2-1; D is perhaps TRBD2 (7 bases). CDR1 and CDR2 from the germline V gene are MGHDK and SYGVNS. V was shortened by 4 bases and J by 7 bases, with 14 bases between the two germline ends. The CDR3 is 14 amino acids. The CDR3 DNA sequence: TGTGCCAGCAGTGGCCGGGGGGCCCTTAATGAGCAGTTCTTC. Translated: CASSGRGALNEQFF.

The V call is TRBV6-6, the J call TRBJ2-2; 8 nucleotides match TRBD1. This CDR3 spans 16 amino acids. Germline V gene sequence: CDR1 MNHNY, CDR2 SVGAGI (reference sequence). V lost 5 bases, J lost 0 bases, and 5 bases stayed unmatched. The CDR3 region has the DNA TGTGCCAGCAGTCGGAGGACAGGGACGAACACCGGGGAGCTGTTTTTT. It yields the protein CASSRRTGTNTGELFF.

This clone was picked up one time. This rearrangement joins TRBV27 to TRBJ2-1; 8 bases fit TRBD1. The CDR3 length is 15 residues. V lost 4 bases to trimming and J lost 6 bases; unmatched junction nucleotides: 8. CDR1 is MNHEY and CDR2 is SMNVEV in the germline V gene (reference sequence). This CDR3 is CASSSTGVTGNEQFF. The DNA of the CDR3 is TGTGCCAGCAGTTCGACAGGGGTGACGGGCAATGAGCAGTTCTTC.

This clone has only one observation. Different DNA sequences within this sample yield the same CDR3. This chain links TRBV6-1 with TRBJ1-2, with TRBD1 as a possible D gene (5 bases). The V and J ends lost 1 base and 2 bases respectively, with 8 bases between them. The germline CDR1 and CDR2 sequences are MNHNS and SASEGT. There are 14 residues in the CDR3. CDR3 region: CASSEGGGNYGYTF. The CDR3 region has the DNA TGTGCCAGCAGTGAAGGGGGCGGAAACTATGGCTACACCTTC.

J is TRBJ1-1 and V is TRBV19; TRBD1 matches at 7 bases. The V gene end was trimmed by 3 bases and the J gene end by 0 bases; junction bases not matched to a gene: 13. In germline, CDR1 is LNHDA, CDR2 SQIVND (reference sequence). CDR3 size: 18 residues. CDR3 amino acids: CASSIVRQGLLMNTEAFF. CDR3 nucleotides: TGTGCCAGTAGTATCGTCCGACAGGGCCTTCTCATGAACACTGAAGCTTTCTTT.

The rearrangement links TRBV27 to TRBJ1-1; TRBD1 agrees at 8 bases. Trimming at V came to 2 bases and at J to 5 bases, leaving 7 bases not matched to a gene. Looked up from germline, CDR1 is MNHEY and CDR2 is SMNVEV (reference sequence). The CDR3 spans 15 residues. The CDR3, as DNA: TGTGCCAGCAGTTTAGGGCAGGGGGCGCGAACTGAAGCTTTCTTT. This translates into CASSLGQGARTEAFF.

The chain combines TRBV5-6 with TRBJ2-7; 9 bases agree with TRBD2. V lost 5 bases to trimming and J lost 3 bases; unmatched junction nucleotides: 6. The CDR3 loop spans 14 amino acids. CDR1 and CDR2 (germline): SGHDT, YYEEEE. CDR3 residues: CASSGLAGFYEQYF. CDR3 sequence (DNA): TGTGCCAGCAGTGGCCTAGCGGGGTTCTACGAGCAGTACTTC.

This clone showed up just once. The chain joins TRBV29-1 to TRBJ1-2; TRBD1 aligns across 8 bases. Germline assignment: CDR1 SQVTM and CDR2 ANQGSEA. The CDR3 is made up of 13 amino acids. J gave up 4 bases and V 5 bases, and 6 bases lay outside the gene matches. The CDR3 here is CSVTQGAGYGYTF. The CDR3 bases are TGCAGCGTTACTCAGGGGGCTGGCTATGGCTACACCTTC.

V usage is TRBV6-2 or TRBV6-3 and J usage is TRBJ1-3; maybe TRBD1 (6 bases). The V and J ends lost 0 bases and 0 bases respectively, with 9 bases between them. Germline V gene data show CDR1 as MNHEY and CDR2 as SVGEGT. The CDR3 is made up of 16 amino acids. The CDR3 DNA follows: TGTGCCAGCAGTTACTCGGGGACAATCTCTGGAAACACCATATATTTT. As protein: CASSYSGTISGNTIYF.

J is TRBJ2-5 and V is TRBV7-6, with a weak D call TRBD1 (6 bases). Germline loops: CDR1 SGHVS, CDR2 FNYEAQ. CDR3 length: 14 amino acids. Trimming took off 1 base at V and 2 bases at J, with 8 bases between the two ends. CDR3 in DNA: TGTGCCAGCAGCTTAGGGGGGCCTCAAGAGACCCAGTACTTC. Protein product: CASSLGGPQETQYF. Based on the CDR3 plus reference TRBV7-6 and TRBJ2-5, the full variable domain is GAGVSQSPRYKVTKRGQDVALRCDPISGHVSLYWYRQALGQGPEFLTYFNYEAQQDKSGLPNDRFSAERPEGSISTLTIQRTEQRDSAMYRCASSLGGPQETQYFGPGTRLLVL.

V usage is TRBV19 and J usage is TRBJ1-6; D is undetermined. This CDR3 is built from 14 residues. Germline CDR1 reads LNHDA; CDR2 reads SQIVND (reference sequence). Trimming shortened V by 10 bases and J by 0 bases, and 10 bases separated the two germline ends. CDR3 sequence (DNA): TGTGCCACCCGGTTTAGCTCCTATAATTCACCCCTCCACTTT. This gives the protein CATRFSSYNSPLHF.

The chain links TRBV7-6 to TRBJ2-3; D gene unclear. The germline gives CDR1 SGHVS, CDR2 FNYEAQ. The CDR3 has 11 amino acids. Trimming cost V 5 bases and J 9 bases, with 9 bases left between them. The CDR3 spells CASSPGSTQYF. The DNA for the CDR3 is TGTGCCAGCAGCCCCGGGTCCACGCAGTATTTT. Full variable domain (missing parts from reference TRBV7-6 and TRBJ2-3): GAGVSQSPRYKVTKRGQDVALRCDPISGHVSLYWYRQALGQGPEFLTYFNYEAQQDKSGLPNDRFSAERPEGSISTLTIQRTEQRDSAMYRCASSPGSTQYFGPGTRLTVL.

The V gene is TRBV5-1, the J gene TRBJ2-2; 8 nucleotides line up with TRBD1. The length of the CDR3 is 15 residues. Trimming cost V 4 bases and J 3 bases; bases outside gene matches: 5. The germline V gene encodes CDR1 SGHRS and CDR2 YFSETQ. The CDR3 loop is CASSLPTGDTGELFF. The CDR3 coding sequence is TGCGCCAGCAGCCTTCCGACAGGGGACACCGGGGAGCTGTTTTTT.

The chain recombines TRBV12-5 with TRBJ1-2; tentative D call: TRBD1 (5 bases). There are 15 residues in the CDR3. Germline assignment: CDR1 LGHNT and CDR2 FRNRAP. The ends were cut back, 5 bases at V and 4 bases at J, with 17 bases in the middle. DNA for the CDR3: TGTGCTAGTGGTCCCGGGGGAGGTCCCTTCTATGGCTACACCTTC. It encodes CASGPGGGPFYGYTF.